The 24 T cell receptor beta chains below come from one sample, sequenced in a study of response to subunit inactivated influenza vaccine. Each CDR3 protein gets one entry after TCRdb re-called the RT-PCR reads with MiXCR. The profile covers around 480,000 distinct CDR3 sequences, with approximately 16% appearing a single time and about 3% taken by the ten largest. Sequenced material: CD4+ T cells sorted from PBMCs, taken less than 30 months after vaccination. These receptors were obtained from a man aged 45-69 years who received an inactivated influenza vaccine.

This clonotype has more than one count but fewer than ten. The CDR3 DNA reads as TGTGCCAGCGGGACTACCCCTGACTACGAGCAGTACTTC. Protein sequence: CASGTTPDYEQYF. This rearrangement joins TRBV28 to TRBJ2-7; 7 bases align to TRBD2. In germline, CDR1 is MDHEN, CDR2 SYDVKM. This CDR3 has 13 residues. The junction had 7 bases not matched to a gene; V was cut back by 8 bases and J by 3 bases.

The V gene is TRBV7-2, the J gene TRBJ2-2; the D is unclear. Germline V lookup: CDR1 SGHTA, CDR2 FQGNSA. Trimming shortened V by 5 bases and J by 10 bases, and 20 bases separated the two germline ends. CDR3 size: 15 residues. The DNA for the CDR3 is TGTGCCAGCAGCCGACCGCCGGCACGTAGGGAGGAGCTGTTTTTT. It is translated as CASSRPPARREELFF. Variable domain in full (rest from reference TRBV7-2 and TRBJ2-2): GAGVSQSPSNKVTEKGKDVELRCDPISGHTALYWYRQSLGQGLEFLIYFQGNSAPDKSGLPSDRFSAERTGGSVSTLTIQRTQQEDSAVYLCASSRPPARREELFFGEGSRLTVL.

The gene calls are TRBV7-2 and TRBJ2-5; maybe TRBD1 (5 bases). The V and J ends lost 5 bases and 7 bases respectively, with 8 bases between them. Germline CDR1 reads SGHTA; CDR2 reads FQGNSA. The CDR3 has 11 amino acids. The CDR3 DNA reads TGTGCCAGCAGCCCCCAGGGGACCCAGTACTTC. Its protein is CASSPQGTQYF.

The chain combines TRBV6-5 with TRBJ1-1; D unresolved. CDR3 length equals 16 residues. CDR1 is MNHEY and CDR2 is SVGAGI in the germline V gene. Trimming removed 0 bases at V and 5 bases at J, with 16 bases between. The CDR3 region is CASSYSSGPRKTEAFF. The CDR3 DNA reads TGTGCCAGCAGTTACTCGAGCGGACCGAGGAAGACTGAAGCTTTCTTT.

The chain uses TRBV24-1 and TRBJ2-2; D is undetermined. This CDR3 region has 17 residues. Germline CDR1 and CDR2: KGHDR and SFDVKD. V lost 5 bases to trimming and J lost 2 bases, with 17 bases between them. In DNA form, the CDR3 reads TGTGCCACCAGTGGCCGCCACTCGAACTTAAACACCGGGGAGCTGTTTTTT. It specifies CATSGRHSNLNTGELFF.

The V gene is TRBV12-3 or TRBV12-4, the J gene TRBJ2-1; 16 nucleotides line up with TRBD2. After removal of 5 bases from V and 8 bases from J, the junction contained 9 bases not matched to a gene. The CDR3 has 17 amino acids. The CDR3 loop is CASSRGTSGGALDEQFF. In DNA form, the CDR3 reads TGTGCCAGCAGTCGCGGGACTAGCGGGGGGGCCTTGGATGAGCAGTTCTTC.

This clonotype was found a few times. This sequence joins TRBV6-1 and TRBJ1-5; the D is unclear. The length of the CDR3 is 15 residues. Germline values: CDR1 MNHNS, CDR2 SASEGT. The V end was cut by 6 bases, the J end by 6 bases, with 18 bases between. The CDR3 region has the DNA TGTGCCAGCAGCCCGACACGGACCACCTCTCAGCCCCAGCATTTT. This gives the protein CASSPTRTTSQPQHF.

The chain couples TRBV20-1 to TRBJ2-7; no reliable D call. V shed 5 bases and J shed 4 bases, with 3 bases lying between them. CDR1 DFQATT and CDR2 SNEGSKA come from the germline V gene (reference sequence). The length of the CDR3 is 9 residues. CDR3 loop: CSAEYEQYF. The CDR3 nucleotides are TGCAGTGCTGAATACGAGCAGTACTTC.

The rearrangement joins TRBV29-1 to TRBJ2-5; the D is unclear. V was cut by 5 bases and J by 9 bases, with 19 bases left in between. Germline loops: CDR1 SQVTM, CDR2 ANQGSEA. The CDR3 extends over 13 amino acids. The CDR3 protein is CSVFPRPDKPQYF. The CDR3 region has the DNA TGCAGCGTTTTTCCCCGACCGGATAAGCCCCAGTACTTC.

This clonotype was picked up a small number of times. V is TRBV7-2 and J is TRBJ2-1, with TRBD2 matching over 12 bases. Germline loops: CDR1 SGHTA, CDR2 FQGNSA. V lost 2 bases, J lost 8 bases, and 4 bases stayed unmatched. The CDR3 covers 15 residues. CDR3 in DNA: TGTGCCAGCAGCTTAACTAGCGGGGGGCACCATGAGCAGTTCTTC. Translating gives CASSLTSGGHHEQFF.

This clonotype was counted many times. The V and J genes are TRBV9 and TRBJ2-4; weak D call: TRBD1 (7 bases). Trimming left V 0 bases short and J 1 base short, with 11 bases between. CDR3 length: 16 residues. Per the germline V gene, CDR1 is SGDLS and CDR2 is YYNGEE. CDR3 nucleotides: TGTGCCAGCAGCGTAGAGGGGGGACAGGCCAAAAACATTCAGTACTTC. It codes for CASSVEGGQAKNIQYF.

This clonotype was picked up a small number of times. The chain uses TRBV12-3 or TRBV12-4 and TRBJ1-6, with 7 nucleotides matching TRBD1. CDR3 size: 15 residues. Unmatched junction bases numbered 13, after V lost 6 bases and J lost 11 bases. CDR3 sequence reads: CASRLGTAVLAPLHF. The CDR3 bases are TGTGCCAGCAGACTTGGGACAGCTGTTCTAGCACCCCTCCACTTT.

The chain is built from TRBV5-1 and TRBJ2-3; the D gene could be TRBD1 or TRBD2 (5 bases each). V was cut by 0 bases and J by 2 bases, with 10 bases left in between. The CDR3 sequence is 15 residues long. Germline loops: CDR1 SGHRS, CDR2 YFSETQ. The CDR3 is CASSLGGTYTDTQYF. CDR3 nucleotides: TGCGCCAGCAGCTTGGGAGGGACCTACACAGATACGCAGTATTTT.

A few counts support this clonotype. This sequence joins TRBV12-3 or TRBV12-4 and TRBJ2-3, with D maybe TRBD2 (5 bases). V lost 3 bases to trimming and J lost 6 bases, with 10 bases between them. CDR3 length: 13 amino acids. The chain's CDR3 is CASSFGRADTQYF. DNA for the CDR3: TGTGCCAGCAGTTTCGGGCGGGCGGATACGCAGTATTTT.

This clonotype was counted ten times or more. This chain links TRBV15 with TRBJ1-3; TRBD1 matches at 8 bases. CDR3 length equals 16 residues. The J segment lost 1 base and the V segment lost 5 bases, leaving 7 bases of the junction unmatched. Germline V gives CDR1 LNHNV, CDR2 YYDKDF (reference sequence). CDR3 in amino acids: CATSLGDRGSGNTIYF. The CDR3 DNA sequence: TGTGCCACCAGCTTGGGAGACAGGGGTTCTGGAAACACCATATATTTT.

This clonotype was seen only a few times. The rearrangement joins TRBV5-1 to TRBJ2-3; perhaps D is TRBD1 or TRBD2 (5 bases each). V was pared by 7 bases and J by 1 base, with 13 bases between. The CDR3 has 14 amino acids. From germline, CDR1 is SGHRS and CDR2 YFSETQ. CDR3 region: CASEWVGGTDTQYF. The CDR3 nucleotides are TGCGCCAGCGAATGGGTGGGGGGCACAGATACGCAGTATTTT. Looking up the rest from reference TRBV5-1 and TRBJ2-3 gives the full variable domain: KAGVTQTPRYLIKTRGQQVTLSCSPISGHRSVSWYQQTPGQGLQFLFEYFSETQRNKGNFPGRFSGRQFSNSRSEMNVSTLELGDSALYLCASEWVGGTDTQYFGPGTRLTVL.

A few counts support this clonotype. The chain carries TRBV5-1 and TRBJ2-6; D remains ambiguous. Deletions cut 5 bases from V and 2 bases from J, with 5 bases between. This CDR3 contains 13 residues. CDR1 and CDR2 from the germline V gene are SGHRS and YFSETQ. The CDR3 DNA reads TGCGCCAGCAGGGACCCTGGGGCCAACGTCCTGACTTTC. This translates into CASRDPGANVLTF.

This clonotype was seen only a few times. The DNA of the CDR3 is TGTGCCATCAGTGTCACAGGGAACACCGGGGAGCTGTTTTTT. Protein: CAISVTGNTGELFF. V usage is TRBV10-3 and J usage is TRBJ2-2; tentative D call: TRBD1 (5 bases). V lost 4 bases, J lost 1 base, and 7 bases lay in between. This CDR3 contains 14 residues. Germline-derived CDR1 and CDR2 are ENHRY and SYGVKD.

This clonotype appeared a few times. This chain joins TRBV5-1 and TRBJ1-2; 7 nucleotides align to TRBD1. The CDR3 consists of 15 residues. Germline values: CDR1 SGHRS, CDR2 YFSETQ. V gave up 4 bases and J gave up 5 bases; unmatched junction bases: 11. CDR3: CASSPGTAMTYGYTF. As DNA, the CDR3 is TGCGCCAGCAGCCCCGGGACAGCCATGACTTATGGCTACACCTTC. The whole variable domain, filled in from reference TRBV5-1 and TRBJ1-2, reads KAGVTQTPRYLIKTRGQQVTLSCSPISGHRSVSWYQQTPGQGLQFLFEYFSETQRNKGNFPGRFSGRQFSNSRSEMNVSTLELGDSALYLCASSPGTAMTYGYTFGSGTRLTVV.

Here the CDR3 DNA reads TGTGCCAGCTCACTGGTCCGTGCAGGTCACACCGGGGAGCTGTTTTTT. Translating gives CASSLVRAGHTGELFF. The chain links TRBV18 to TRBJ2-2, with D hard to call. CDR1 KGHSH and CDR2 LQKENI come from the germline V gene. The CDR3 has 16 residues. V lost 4 bases to trimming and J lost 3 bases, with 15 bases between them.

This clonotype has only a few counts. The chain combines TRBV20-1 with TRBJ2-3; 9 nucleotides align to TRBD2. CDR3 length: 15 residues. The germline V gene has CDR1 DFQATT and CDR2 SNEGSKA (reference sequence). The V and J ends lost 0 bases and 2 bases, in that order; junction bases with no gene match: 3. CDR3 coding DNA: TGCAGTGCTAGAGAAGCGGGGGGATTCACAGATACGCAGTATTTT. This gives the protein CSAREAGGFTDTQYF.

This clonotype was seen only a few times. The chain has TRBV29-1 and TRBJ2-1; 13 bases agree with TRBD2. V dropped 3 bases and J dropped 7; count of bases not matched to a gene: 6. The CDR3 has 15 residues. Germline CDR1 is SQVTM and CDR2 is ANQGSEA. The CDR3 here is CSVEPGTSGKNEQFF. CDR3 DNA sequence: TGCAGCGTTGAGCCCGGGACTAGCGGGAAGAATGAGCAGTTCTTC.

There are many counts of this clonotype. The rearrangement links TRBV6-1 to TRBJ2-1; 11 bases line up with TRBD2. There are 14 residues in the CDR3. Germline values: CDR1 MNHNS, CDR2 SASEGT. V gave up 6 bases and J gave up 14 bases; unmatched junction bases: 12. CDR3 DNA sequence: TGTGCCAGCAGCCCCGGATTGGGACTAGCGGTTGAGTTCTTC. This codes for CASSPGLGLAVEFF.

This clonotype was seen more than once but under ten times. The chain is built from TRBV20-1 and TRBJ2-3; no clear D. There are 15 residues in the CDR3. Germline V gene data show CDR1 as DFQATT and CDR2 as SNEGSKA (reference sequence). Trimming took 0 bases from V and 4 from J, leaving 14 bases between them. The CDR3 protein is CSARDRAIPADTQYF. The CDR3 nucleotides are TGCAGTGCTAGAGATCGAGCGATTCCCGCAGATACGCAGTATTTT.